Listed here are 10 T cell receptor beta chains from one sample, sequenced in a study of PD-1 blockade in classical Hodgkin lymphoma. Every patient had relapsed following autologous stem cell transplantation, and cohorts differed in brentuximab vedotin exposure. This table comes from immunoSEQ multiplex PCR, and its TCRdb copy is limited to in-frame clones, with some not included. The data contain under 100,000 clones, 80% to 95% of them singletons. The sequencing used peripheral blood mononuclear cells (PBMCs), collected before the second cycle of nivolumab. The receptors come from a human donor with classical Hodgkin lymphoma.

CDR3 amino acids: CASSYSRDRSHEQYF. CDR3 sequence (DNA): TGTGCCAGCAGTTACTCGCGGGACAGAAGCCACGAGCAGTACTTC. The chain couples TRBV6-5 to TRBJ2-7; D is perhaps TRBD1 (7 bases). Trimming shortened V by 0 bases and J by 5 bases, and 14 bases separated the two germline ends. From germline, CDR1 is MNHEY and CDR2 SVGAGI. CDR3 length equals 15 residues.

The chain is built from TRBV7-9 and TRBJ2-7; D remains ambiguous. Germline V lookup: CDR1 SEHNR, CDR2 FQNEAQ (reference sequence). Deletions cut 7 bases from V and 5 bases from J, with 15 bases between. The CDR3 totals 13 residues. DNA for the CDR3: TGTGCCAGCACCCTCTCTCACGTCGACGAGCAGTACTTC. Translated: CASTLSHVDEQYF.

Only a few counts were recorded for this clone. The chain joins TRBV28 to TRBJ1-1; D is perhaps TRBD1 (6 bases). V lost 10 bases to trimming and J lost 2 bases, with 14 bases between them. The germline V gene has CDR1 MDHEN and CDR2 SYDVKM. The CDR3 extends over 13 amino acids. CDR3 sequence reads: CATQGHPNTEAFF. The CDR3 coding sequence is TGTGCCACCCAGGGACACCCTAACACTGAAGCTTTCTTT.

This clone was detected once. The CDR3 region has the DNA TGTGCCAGCAGCCCAAGGGGGGGGGAGACCCAGTACTTC. It translates to CASSPRGGETQYF. The rearrangement links TRBV9 to TRBJ2-5, with D perhaps TRBD2 (7 bases). Trimming removed 4 bases from V and 5 bases from J, with 12 bases in between. The germline CDR1 and CDR2 sequences are SGDLS and YYNGEE. This CDR3 region has 13 residues.

V usage is TRBV11-2 and J usage is TRBJ2-1; 7 nucleotides align to TRBD2. After removal of 3 bases from V and 10 bases from J, the junction contained 6 bases not matched to a gene. The CDR3 has 13 residues. Germline V lookup: CDR1 SGHAT, CDR2 FQNNGV. DNA of the CDR3: TGTGCCAGCAGCTTTTCTGGGACTACGGAGCAGTTCTTC. Protein sequence: CASSFSGTTEQFF. Combining the CDR3 with reference TRBV11-2 and TRBJ2-1 gives the whole variable domain EAGVAQSPRYKIIEKRQSVAFWCNPISGHATLYWYQQILGQGPKLLIQFQNNGVVDDSQLPKDRFSAERLKGVDSTLKIQPAKLEDSAVYLCASSFSGTTEQFFGPGTRLTVL.

The rearrangement links TRBV6-4 to TRBJ1-2; D not resolved. V was cut by 3 bases and J by 4 bases, with 12 bases left in between. CDR1 is MRHNA and CDR2 is SNTAGT in the germline V gene. This CDR3 is 14 amino acids long. CDR3 nucleotides: TGTGCCAGCAGTGAAACGGCGGTGGGCTATGGCTACACCTTC. This translates into CASSETAVGYGYTF.

This chain uses TRBV23-1 with TRBJ2-7; possibly TRBD1 for D (5 bases). TRBV23-1 counts as an open reading frame of uncertain function. This CDR3 region has 16 residues. Trimming took 4 bases from V and 0 from J, leaving 16 bases between them. The CDR3 coding sequence is TGCGCCAGCAGTCCCTATCTGTGGGGCTGCTCCTACGAGCAGTACTTC. Its protein product is CASSPYLWGCSYEQYF.

The rearrangement joins TRBV28 to TRBJ2-5; tentatively, D is TRBD1 (5 bases). In germline, CDR1 is MDHEN, CDR2 SYDVKM. V was clipped by 1 base and J by 2 bases, with 14 bases between them. The CDR3 runs 16 residues. The CDR3 here is CASSLLSYRIQETQYF. In nucleotides, the CDR3 is TGTGCCAGCAGTTTATTGTCCTACAGGATACAAGAGACCCAGTACTTC.

The rearrangement uses TRBV5-1 and TRBJ2-7; D possibly matches TRBD1 or TRBD2 (5 bases each). The CDR3 sequence is 17 residues long. Deletions cut 0 bases from V and 0 bases from J, with 16 bases between. The germline CDR1 and CDR2 sequences are SGHRS and YFSETQ. CDR3 DNA: TGCGCCAGCAGCTTGGGGCAGGGAGTCCCCCTCTCCTACGAGCAGTACTTC. Translating gives CASSLGQGVPLSYEQYF.

The rearrangement links TRBV7-3 to TRBJ2-1, with 7 bases fitting TRBD2. Unmatched junction bases numbered 16, after V lost 4 bases and J lost 4 bases. The germline gives CDR1 SGHTA, CDR2 FQGTGA. CDR3 size: 18 residues. CDR3 bases: TGTGCCAGCAGCTACCTACCTCAACATAGCGGGTATTACAATGAGCAGTTCTTC. Amino acids: CASSYLPQHSGYYNEQFF. Supplemented by reference TRBV7-3 and TRBJ2-1, the full variable domain reads GAGVSQTPSNKVTEKGKYVELRCDPISGHTALYWYRQSLGQGPEFLIYFQGTGAADDSGLPNDRFFAVRPEGSVSTLKIQRTERGDSAVYLCASSYLPQHSGYYNEQFFGPGTRLTVL.